The following is a T cell receptor (beta chain) sequence with its context. Its antigen is currently not known. Receptor amplification or capture employed 5' RACE. The input for every TCR library was roughly 3,300 ng of total RNA. For each sample, cDNA synthesis was carried out in eight separate reactions using SMARTScribe reverse transcriptase. During cDNA synthesis, template switching was used to introduce unique molecular identifiers that contained a 6-nucleotide sample barcode. TCRalpha and TCRbeta cDNA was amplified in two nested PCRs of around 15 and 10 cycles, and bead purification was carried out after each PCR. Before amplification, the cDNA was treated with uracil DNA-glycosylase and purified using the QIAquick PCR purification kit. In the second PCR, Illumina TruSeq-compatible adapters and sample-specific barcodes were added. TapeStation and Qubit were used to check library quality and concentration, and 5 ng of each library went into the pool. Sequencing of the pooled libraries was done on an Illumina HiSeq2500 single-index Rapid Run using custom sequencing primers and 2 x 100 bp reads. As for how the authors treated the data: PCR and sequencing errors were corrected by UMI-based consensus assembly using MiGEC version 1.2.6. MiXCR version 2.1.1 was used for V(D)J alignment, clonotype assembly and CDR3 extraction. To normalise gene usage, clonotype sharing and MAIT/NKT TCR abundance, the top 1000, 10 000 and 20 000 clonotypes in each sample were analysed. After downsampling to 27 000 UMIs, diversity was calculated as the inverse Simpson index using the vegan R package. Paired Mann-Whitney U tests on discordant twin pairs were used, with Benjamini-Hochberg multiple-testing correction. The reads, reprocessed by TCRdb, yield one row per CDR3 protein sequence and no DNA. TCRdb's processing, not the study's, gives the V and J calls here. The sample's table covers 400,000 to 500,000 distinct CDR3 sequences. The biggest ten clones account for 2.4% of the sample.

This sample is part of a study of monozygotic twins with inflammatory bowel disease (dated by TCRdb to about 2019). Looking at the study overall: The complete study included approximately 30 monozygotic twin pairs: 19 IBD-discordant Danish pairs and nine German pairs, of which four were IBD-concordant and five were IBD-discordant. The search for disease-associated traits relied mainly on comparing IBD patients with their genetically identical healthy co-twins within discordant pairs. Each individual had, on average, about 151 000 unique TCRalpha sequences and 181 000 unique TCRbeta sequences available for analysis. The investigation overall reported the following: Background noise and inter-individual variability may have been introduced into the repertoires by the differing immunosuppressive treatments among patients. Repertoire similarity did not differ between concordant and discordant twins, which could be due to limited statistical power. No single strong signal or clonotype linked to IBD turned up in the results, so the idea that one exists was not supported. Fewer clonotypes were shared with other individuals by IBD patients than by healthy twins, most markedly in patients showing signs of disease activity. The analysis was unable to tell apart different T cell subtypes. TCRbeta repertoire diversity, by inverse Simpson index, was decreased in IBD patients compared with their healthy co-twins.

From each donor, an approximately 2.4 ml peripheral blood sample was drawn into PAXgene tubes and stored at -80 degrees C. Total RNA was isolated from whole blood with the PAXgene blood miRNA kit on an automated QIAcube, without T cell sorting. Peripheral blood from monozygotic twin pairs, either concordant or discordant for inflammatory bowel disease, underwent deep TCRalpha and TCRbeta repertoire profiling that used unique molecular barcoding. Smoking habits were recorded for all twin pairs, and individuals were classified as current, former or never smokers. Including cysteine and phenylalanine, the CDR3 has 14 amino acids. No DNA is listed. The germline V gene (reference sequence) specifies DFQATT as CDR1 and SNEGSKA as CDR2.

This sequence was found in a human donor with ulcerative colitis or Crohn's disease, or a healthy co-twin of an affected twin (not recorded which). Sequences were obtained from blood. This chain is built from TRBV20-1 and TRBJ1-5; lacking DNA, the TRBD1 call made by TCRdb goes unchecked. The CDR3: CSAFRRGLNQPQHF.